A single T cell receptor beta chain is shown here with its context. In the source study's methods: How many nucleated cells were present was estimated from reference gene primer amplification. Assay: immunoSEQ multiplex PCR; the TCRdb copy retains only in-frame clones and omits some. D and trimming were read from the DNA, whereas the V and J calls and clone size are those reported in that table. The table lists about 250,000 clones, roughly nine tenths of them singletons. This entry belongs to a study of blood T cell repertoires in COVID-19. Study details: Material from acute and convalescent COVID-19 was sourced from the United States, Italy and Spain. PBMCs, B-cell-depleted T cells, or T cells were the source of the cDNA or gDNA that made up the material.

Per germline, CDR1 KGHDR and CDR2 SFDVKD. The CDR3 length is 14 residues. Trimming at V came to 4 bases and at J to 6 bases, leaving 5 bases not matched to a gene. The chain couples TRBV24-1 to TRBJ2-7; 10 nucleotides line up with TRBD1. The receptor was isolated from a woman in her thirties or forties who had recovered from COVID-19. The source material was peripheral blood. The CDR3 spells CATSEGQGFSEQYF. Here the CDR3 DNA reads TGTGCCACCAGTGAGGGACAGGGGTTCAGCGAGCAGTACTTC.